The following is a T cell receptor (beta chain) sequence with its context. Its target is not known. Sequence at one end of the junction differs from germline and may be a read error. Three nested ARM-PCR rounds with V-beta and C-beta primers built TCRB libraries. TCRdb used MiXCR to reprocess the multiplex PCR reads, holding one entry per CDR3 protein. Counted here are roughly 13,000 distinct CDR3 sequences, 64% occurring once; the ten biggest clones make up about a third. These data belong to a study of tumor-infiltrating lymphocytes in glioblastoma multiforme. The study, taken as a whole, reports: The T cells in this sample were not sorted into functional subsets. RNA-based TCR sequencing may distort clone frequencies, since cells carry unequal TCR transcript numbers.

Source material: brain tumor tissue. This clonotype was sampled from a male donor with glioblastoma.

The CDR3 here is CASSDRGPRSSYDEQFF. As DNA, the CDR3 is TGTGCCAGCAGCGACCGGGGCCCTAGGAGCTCCTACGATGAGCAGTTCTTC. This chain links TRBV11-1 with TRBJ2-1, with D possibly called TRBD1 or TRBD2 (5 bases each). Germline V gives CDR1 SGHAT, CDR2 FQDESV (reference sequence). The CDR3 consists of 17 residues. The complete variable domain, with remaining parts taken from reference TRBV11-1 and TRBJ2-1, reads EAEVAQSPRYKITEKSQAVAFWCDPISGHATLYWYRQILGQGPELLVQFQDESVVDDSQLPKDRFSAERLKGVDSTLKIQPAELGDSAMYLCASSDRGPRSSYDEQFFGPGTRLTVL.